This record covers a single TCR beta chain. The data were obtained in a study of blood T cell repertoires in COVID-19. Participants reported their clinical history, and cohort assignment relied on those reports. Libraries were prepared by immunoSEQ multiplex PCR; TCRdb keeps only in-frame clonotypes and omits some of them. The data hold roughly 150,000 clones, with approximately 80% observed a single time. V shed 4 bases and J shed 6 bases, with 15 bases lying between them. Germline V gives CDR1 MNHEY, CDR2 SVGAGI. The CDR3 is 14 amino acids. Sequenced: PBMCs or T cells enriched from blood (not recorded which). The origin of this receptor is a man between 65 and 79 years old who had been exposed to COVID-19. The chain has TRBV6-5 and TRBJ1-2; D gene ambiguous. Here the CDR3 DNA reads TGTGCCAGCAGTTTTTCCGGGAGAATGAATGGCTACACCTTC. This codes for CASSFSGRMNGYTF.